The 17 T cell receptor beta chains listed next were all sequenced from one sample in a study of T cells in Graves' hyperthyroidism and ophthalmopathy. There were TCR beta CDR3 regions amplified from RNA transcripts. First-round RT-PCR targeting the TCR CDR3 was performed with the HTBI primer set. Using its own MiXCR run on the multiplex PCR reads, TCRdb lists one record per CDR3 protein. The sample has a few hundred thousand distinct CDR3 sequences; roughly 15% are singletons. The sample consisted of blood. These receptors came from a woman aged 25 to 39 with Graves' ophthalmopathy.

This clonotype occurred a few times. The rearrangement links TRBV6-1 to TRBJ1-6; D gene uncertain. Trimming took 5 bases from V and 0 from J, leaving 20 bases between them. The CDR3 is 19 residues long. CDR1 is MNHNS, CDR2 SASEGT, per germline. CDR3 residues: CASSYSDARASSYNSPLHF. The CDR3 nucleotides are TGTGCCAGCAGTTATAGTGATGCACGGGCGAGCTCCTATAATTCACCCCTCCACTTT.

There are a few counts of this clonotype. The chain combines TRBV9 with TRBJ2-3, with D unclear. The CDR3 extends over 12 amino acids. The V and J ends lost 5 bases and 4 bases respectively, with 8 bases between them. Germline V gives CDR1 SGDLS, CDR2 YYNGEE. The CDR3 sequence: CASRSQADTQYF. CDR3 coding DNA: TGTGCCAGCAGGAGCCAGGCAGATACGCAGTATTTT.

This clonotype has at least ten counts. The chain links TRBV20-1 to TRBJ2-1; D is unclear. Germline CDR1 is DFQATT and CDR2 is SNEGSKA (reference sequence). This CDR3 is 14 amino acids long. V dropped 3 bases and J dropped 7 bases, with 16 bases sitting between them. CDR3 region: CSASNSLLRNEQFF. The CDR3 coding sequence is TGCAGTGCTAGTAACTCACTACTGAGGAATGAGCAGTTCTTC.

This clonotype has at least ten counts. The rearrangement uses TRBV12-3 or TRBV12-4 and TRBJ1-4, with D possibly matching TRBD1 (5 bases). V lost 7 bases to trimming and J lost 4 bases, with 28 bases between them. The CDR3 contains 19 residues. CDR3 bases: TGTGCCAGCACTAAAAGGGGCCGGGGGATCCGAGTCGGTAATGAAAAACTGTTTTTT. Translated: CASTKRGRGIRVGNEKLFF.

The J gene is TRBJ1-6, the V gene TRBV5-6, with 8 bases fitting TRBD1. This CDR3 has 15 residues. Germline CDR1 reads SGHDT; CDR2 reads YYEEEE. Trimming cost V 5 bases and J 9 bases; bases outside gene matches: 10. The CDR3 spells CASSQAAGGGSPLHF. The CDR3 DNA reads TGTGCCAGCAGTCAAGCAGCAGGGGGCGGTTCACCCCTCCACTTT.

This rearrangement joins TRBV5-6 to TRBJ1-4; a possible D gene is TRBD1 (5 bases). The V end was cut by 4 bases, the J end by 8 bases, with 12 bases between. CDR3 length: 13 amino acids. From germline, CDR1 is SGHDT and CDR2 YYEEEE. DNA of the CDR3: TGTGCCAGCAGCCCGAAGTGGGACGAAAAACTGTTTTTT. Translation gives CASSPKWDEKLFF.

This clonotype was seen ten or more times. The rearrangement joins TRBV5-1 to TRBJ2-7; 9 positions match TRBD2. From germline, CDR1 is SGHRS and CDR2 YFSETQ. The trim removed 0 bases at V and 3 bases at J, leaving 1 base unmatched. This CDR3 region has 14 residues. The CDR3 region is CASSLVLAGYEQYF. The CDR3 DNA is TGCGCCAGCAGCTTGGTACTAGCGGGCTACGAGCAGTACTTC.

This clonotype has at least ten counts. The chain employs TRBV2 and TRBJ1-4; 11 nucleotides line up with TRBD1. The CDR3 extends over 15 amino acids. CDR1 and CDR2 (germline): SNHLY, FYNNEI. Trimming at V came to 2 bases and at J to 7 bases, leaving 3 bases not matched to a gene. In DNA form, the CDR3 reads TGTGCCAGCAGTGAAAGGGGGACAGGGGGTGAAAAACTGTTTTTT. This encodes CASSERGTGGEKLFF.

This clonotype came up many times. CDR3 sequence: CASTIWTGGSYEQYF. CDR3 coding DNA: TGTGCCAGCACCATTTGGACAGGGGGTTCCTACGAGCAGTACTTC. The chain joins TRBV28 to TRBJ2-7; TRBD1 aligns across 10 bases. This CDR3 has 15 amino acids. Germline trimming cut 7 bases from V and 1 base from J; bases unmatched to any gene: 7. Germline CDR1 reads MDHEN; CDR2 reads SYDVKM.

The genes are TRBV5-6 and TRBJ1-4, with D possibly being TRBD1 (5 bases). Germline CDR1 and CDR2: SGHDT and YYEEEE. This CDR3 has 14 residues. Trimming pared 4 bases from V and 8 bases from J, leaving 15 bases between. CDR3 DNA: TGTGCCAGCAGCGCCACAGGTGGAGGGGAAAAACTGTTTTTT. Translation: CASSATGGGEKLFF.

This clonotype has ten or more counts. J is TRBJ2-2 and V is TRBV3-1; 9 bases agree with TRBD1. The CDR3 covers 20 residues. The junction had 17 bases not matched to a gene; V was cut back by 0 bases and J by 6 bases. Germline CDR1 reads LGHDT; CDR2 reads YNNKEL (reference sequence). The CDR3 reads CASSQEHLPDRGRTAGELFF. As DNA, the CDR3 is TGTGCCAGCAGCCAAGAGCATTTGCCGGACAGGGGAAGAACGGCCGGGGAGCTGTTTTTT.

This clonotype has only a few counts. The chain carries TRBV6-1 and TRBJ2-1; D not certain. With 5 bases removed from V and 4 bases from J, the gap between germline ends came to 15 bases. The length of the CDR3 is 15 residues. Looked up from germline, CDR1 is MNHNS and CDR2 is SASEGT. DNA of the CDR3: TGTGCCAGCAGTTATGGGGTGAGTGGGTACAATGAGCAGTTCTTC. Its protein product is CASSYGVSGYNEQFF.

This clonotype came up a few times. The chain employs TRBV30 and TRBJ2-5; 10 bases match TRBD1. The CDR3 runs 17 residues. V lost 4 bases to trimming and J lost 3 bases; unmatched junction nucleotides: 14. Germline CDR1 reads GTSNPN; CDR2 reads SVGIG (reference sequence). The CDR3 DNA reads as TGTGCCTGGACGACAGGGGGCGTAGGGAAGTGGGAAGAGACCCAGTACTTC. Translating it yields CAWTTGGVGKWEETQYF.

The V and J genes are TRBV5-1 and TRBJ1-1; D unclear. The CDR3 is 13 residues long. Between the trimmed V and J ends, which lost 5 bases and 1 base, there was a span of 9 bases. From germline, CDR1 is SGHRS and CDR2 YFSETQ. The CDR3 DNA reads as TGCGCCAGCAGAGAAGGAGGGAACACTGAAGCTTTCTTT. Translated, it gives CASREGGNTEAFF.

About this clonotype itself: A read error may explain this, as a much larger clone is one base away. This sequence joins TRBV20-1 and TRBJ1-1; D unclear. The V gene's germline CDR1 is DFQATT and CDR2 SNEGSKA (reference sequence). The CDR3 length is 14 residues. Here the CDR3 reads CSARAGKLNTVAFF. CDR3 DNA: TGCAGTGCTAGAGCTGGCAAGTTGAACACTGTAGCTTTCTTT.

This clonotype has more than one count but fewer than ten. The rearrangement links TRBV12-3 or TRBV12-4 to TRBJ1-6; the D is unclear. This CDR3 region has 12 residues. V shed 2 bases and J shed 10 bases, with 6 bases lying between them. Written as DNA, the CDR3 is TGTGCCAGCAGTTTATCCAGATCACCCCTCCACTTT. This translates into CASSLSRSPLHF.

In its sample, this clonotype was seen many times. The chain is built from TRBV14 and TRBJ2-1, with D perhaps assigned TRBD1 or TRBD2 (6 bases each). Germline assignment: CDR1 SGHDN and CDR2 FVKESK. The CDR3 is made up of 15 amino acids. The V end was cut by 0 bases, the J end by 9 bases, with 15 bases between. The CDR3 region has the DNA TGTGCCAGCAGCCAAGAAGGCCGGGGGCGACCTGAGCAGTTCTTC. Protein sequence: CASSQEGRGRPEQFF. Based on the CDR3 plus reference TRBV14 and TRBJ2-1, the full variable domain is EAGVTQFPSHSVIEKGQTVTLRCDPISGHDNLYWYRRVMGKEIKFLLHFVKESKQDESGMPNNRFLAERTGGTYSTLKVQPAELEDSGVYFCASSQEGRGRPEQFFGPGTRLTVL.